This T cell receptor (beta chain) is from a study of blood T cell repertoires in COVID-19 (dated by TCRdb to the early 2020s). About the full investigation: Collaborator samples came from the United States, Italy and Spain and covered acute and convalescent phases of COVID-19. The prospective study material was composed of cDNA or gDNA derived from T cells, B-cell-depleted T cells, or PBMCs. Subjects who had been exposed to COVID-19, were actively infected with it, or had recovered from it provided the deeply sampled blood TCRbeta repertoires that made up the dataset. A freely available public database, intended as a resource for researchers studying the immune response to SARS-CoV-2, is where the repertoires were released. Samples came from the ongoing ImmuneRACE study (first 160 participants) plus 1,254 subjects from 6 global collaborators. A de-identified subject ID, COVID-19 status, age in years and sex were almost always included in the sample metadata. Where available, HLA class I and class II types were taken from metadata supplied by the sample provider and were not determined by assay-based typing. The paper as a whole reports these results and caveats: Clinical and demographic metadata were provided uncurated, with the amount varying by source and participant.

Each collaborating institution followed its own protocols to collect whole blood in K2EDTA tubes. For TCRbeta analysis, collaborators shipped samples as frozen whole blood, isolated PBMCs, or DNA extracted from either of those sample types. The CDR3, cysteine through phenylalanine, is 16 amino acids long. Of all the DNA, just the CDR3 is kept, 48 bases in frame from base 1. V is cut back by 3 bases and J by 2 bases, with 5 bases in the junction unmatched. Reading the germline V gene gives CDR1 SGHRS and CDR2 YFSETQ. TCRbeta CDR3 regions were amplified from genomic DNA by means of the immunoSEQ Assay, a bias-controlled multiplex PCR. For the original study's pipeline: The number of nucleated cells in each sample was estimated by amplification of reference gene primers within the assay. To quantify the absolute abundance of each unique TCRbeta CDR3 rearrangement, sequence reads were collapsed and filtered. Productive Simpson clonality was computed per sample as the square root of Simpson's diversity index over productive rearrangements. TCRdb took this table from immuneACCESS and kept in-frame rearrangements with V and J called. Such tables lack part of the clones; where checked against another copy, unresolved V genes explain under half of the gap, and the rest is unexplained. V and J calls and clone size come straight from that table; D and trimming were deduced from the DNA. For this sample the table gives about 210,000 clones, of which 88% were detected only once. The biggest ten clones account for 1.7% of the sample.

Turning to this clone: Its antigen remains unidentified. No base-level quality is on record; no much larger clone is a single base apart.

The chain couples TRBV5-1 to TRBJ2-1, and 10 junction bases match TRBD2. The source of this sequence is a man aged 65 to 85 with acute or convalescent COVID-19. The sample comprised peripheral blood. The DNA sequence follows: TGCGCCAGCAGCTACCTAGCGGGAGCCACCTACAATGAGCAGTTCTTC. Its amino acids are CASSYLAGATYNEQFF.